This T cell receptor beta chain was identified during a study of T-cell memory formation after mild COVID-19. The table lists this clonotype with many counts. The length of the CDR3 is 15 residues. The germline gives CDR1 SGHRS, CDR2 YFSETQ. With V trimmed by 4 bases and J by 1 base, 4 bases remained unmatched. A single record per CDR3 protein comes from TCRdb applying MiXCR to the 5' RACE reads. This table holds roughly 130,000 distinct CDR3 sequences, about 6% found once. The sequence was obtained from an adult woman who had mild COVID-19 (a few samples of this study predate the infection). Cell type and time point are not known. The V call is TRBV5-1, the J call TRBJ2-3; 9 bases are shared with TRBD2. The sequenced sample was PBMCs or a T cell subset sorted from them (not recorded which). The CDR3 bases are TGCGCCAGCAGCCCAGAGCGGGGGGGCACAGATACGCAGTATTTT. This codes for CASSPERGGTDTQYF. The full variable domain, completed using reference TRBV5-1 and TRBJ2-3, is KAGVTQTPRYLIKTRGQQVTLSCSPISGHRSVSWYQQTPGQGLQFLFEYFSETQRNKGNFPGRFSGRQFSNSRSEMNVSTLELGDSALYLCASSPERGGTDTQYFGPGTRLTVL.